This T cell receptor beta chain was identified during a study of tumor-infiltrating lymphocytes in primary liver carcinoma. Background on the study: Subjects presented with primary liver carcinoma managed by surgical resection.

On this clonotype: A read error may produce the germline difference seen at one junction end.

RNA was extracted from whole blood without cell sorting, alongside germline DNA. CDR3 size: 17 residues. Germline V gene sequence: CDR1 SGHAT, CDR2 FQNNGV. Using a constant-region primer together with ProtoScript II reverse transcriptase, TCR beta cDNA was made from 500 ng of total RNA. Three rounds of nested multiplex PCR with slightly modified ARM-PCR produced TCR beta libraries. Forward primers for TRBV1-TRBV30 and a C-beta reverse primer served the first two PCR rounds, at approximately 10 cycles each. MiXCR, applied by TCRdb to the multiplex PCR reads, yields one record per CDR3 protein. The table lists almost 200,000 distinct CDR3 sequences, around three fifths of them singletons, with approximately 7% in the top ten.

The rearrangement uses TRBV11-2 and TRBJ2-2; 8 nucleotides align to TRBD2. This TCR derives from a woman aged 60 to 75 with primary liver carcinoma and hepatitis B virus infection. The sample comprised peripheral blood. The CDR3 nucleotides are TGTGCCAGCAGCCCAATGGAACTAGCGGTCAACACCGGGGAGCTGTTATTT. Its translation: CASSPMELAVNTGELLF.